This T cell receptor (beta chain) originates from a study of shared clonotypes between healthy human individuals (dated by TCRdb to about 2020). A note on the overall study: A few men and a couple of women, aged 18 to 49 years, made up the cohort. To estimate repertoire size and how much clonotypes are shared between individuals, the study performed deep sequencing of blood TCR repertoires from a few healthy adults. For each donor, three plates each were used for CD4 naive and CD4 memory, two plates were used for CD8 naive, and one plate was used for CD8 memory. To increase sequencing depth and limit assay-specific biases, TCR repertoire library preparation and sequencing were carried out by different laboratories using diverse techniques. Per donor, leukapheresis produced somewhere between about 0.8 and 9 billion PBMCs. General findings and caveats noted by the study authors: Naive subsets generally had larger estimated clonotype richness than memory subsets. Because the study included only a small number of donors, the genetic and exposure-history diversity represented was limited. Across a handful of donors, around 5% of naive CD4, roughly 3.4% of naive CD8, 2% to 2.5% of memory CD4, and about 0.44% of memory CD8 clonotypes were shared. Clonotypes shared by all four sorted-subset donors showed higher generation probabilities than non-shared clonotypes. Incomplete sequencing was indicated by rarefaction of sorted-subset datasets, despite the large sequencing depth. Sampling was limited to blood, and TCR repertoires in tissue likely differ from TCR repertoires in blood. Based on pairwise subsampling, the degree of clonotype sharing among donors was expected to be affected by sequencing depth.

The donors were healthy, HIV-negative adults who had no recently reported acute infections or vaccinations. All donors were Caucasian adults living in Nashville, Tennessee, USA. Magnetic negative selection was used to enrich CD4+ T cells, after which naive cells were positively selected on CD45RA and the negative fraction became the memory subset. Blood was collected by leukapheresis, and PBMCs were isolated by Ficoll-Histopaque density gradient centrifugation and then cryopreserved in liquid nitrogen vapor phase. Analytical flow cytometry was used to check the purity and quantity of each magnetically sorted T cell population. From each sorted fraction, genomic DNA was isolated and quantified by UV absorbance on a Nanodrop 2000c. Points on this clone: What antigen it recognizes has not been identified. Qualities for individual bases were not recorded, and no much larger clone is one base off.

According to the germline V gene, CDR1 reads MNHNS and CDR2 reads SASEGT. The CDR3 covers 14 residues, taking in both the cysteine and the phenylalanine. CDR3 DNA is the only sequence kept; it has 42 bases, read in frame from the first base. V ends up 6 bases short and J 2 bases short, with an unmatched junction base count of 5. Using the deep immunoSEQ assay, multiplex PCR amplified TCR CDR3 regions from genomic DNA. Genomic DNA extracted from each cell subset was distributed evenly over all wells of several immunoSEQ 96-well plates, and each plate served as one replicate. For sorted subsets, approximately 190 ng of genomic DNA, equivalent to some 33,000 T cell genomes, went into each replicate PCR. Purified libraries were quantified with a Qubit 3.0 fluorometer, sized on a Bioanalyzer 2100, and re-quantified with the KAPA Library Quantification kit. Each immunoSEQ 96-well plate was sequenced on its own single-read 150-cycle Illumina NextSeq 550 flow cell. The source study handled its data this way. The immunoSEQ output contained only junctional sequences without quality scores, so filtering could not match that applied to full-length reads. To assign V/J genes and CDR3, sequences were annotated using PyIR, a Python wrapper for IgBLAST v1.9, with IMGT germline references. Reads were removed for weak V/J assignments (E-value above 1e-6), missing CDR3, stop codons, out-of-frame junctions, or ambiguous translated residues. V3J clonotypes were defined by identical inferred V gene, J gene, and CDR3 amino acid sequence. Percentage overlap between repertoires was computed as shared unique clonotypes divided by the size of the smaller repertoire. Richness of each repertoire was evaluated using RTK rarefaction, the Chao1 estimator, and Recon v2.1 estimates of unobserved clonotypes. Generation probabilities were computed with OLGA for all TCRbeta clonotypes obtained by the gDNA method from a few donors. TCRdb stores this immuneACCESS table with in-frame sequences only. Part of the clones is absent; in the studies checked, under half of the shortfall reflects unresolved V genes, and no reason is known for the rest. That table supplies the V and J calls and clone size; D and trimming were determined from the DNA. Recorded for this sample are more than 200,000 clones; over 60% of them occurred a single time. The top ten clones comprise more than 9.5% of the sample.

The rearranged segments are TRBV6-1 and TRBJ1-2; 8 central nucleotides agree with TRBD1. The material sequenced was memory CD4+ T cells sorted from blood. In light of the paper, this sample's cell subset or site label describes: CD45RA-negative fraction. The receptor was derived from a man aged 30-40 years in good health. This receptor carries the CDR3 CASRPGQVNYGYTF. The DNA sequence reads TGTGCCAGCAGGCCGGGACAGGTCAACTATGGCTACACCTTC.